The clone carrying this TCR beta chain was counted a few times. Its antigen is undetermined. The CDR3 sequence is 13 residues long. Trimming at V came to 8 bases and at J to 6 bases, leaving 4 bases not matched to a gene. Germline CDR1 reads MNHEY; CDR2 reads SMNVEV (reference sequence). Sequencing used immunoSEQ multiplex PCR; TCRdb keeps in-frame clones, though not all of them. The profile shows 30,000 to 35,000 clones, approximately 80% of them singletons. This sample is part of a study of T cells in narcolepsy. Whole-study context: Healthy controls were enrolled alongside patients with narcolepsy type 1 or type 2. Study observations and caveats: In some patient and control memory CD4+ samples, autoreactive clones were absent. Autoreactive HCRT-specific and TRIB2-specific clonotypes were marked in same-patient CSF-versus-blood CD4+ comparisons.

The genes are TRBV27 and TRBJ2-7; 13 positions match TRBD2. The TCR originated in a human donor in good health. Input material: memory (CD45RA-) CD4+ T cells from blood. The CDR3 reads CASRGLAGTEQYF. CDR3 bases: TGTGCCAGCCGGGGACTAGCGGGGACCGAGCAGTACTTC.